One and the same sample provided the 5 T cell receptor beta chains below, sequenced in a study of cytomegalovirus exposure and HLA in healthy donors. PCR involved 60 Vbeta and 13 Jbeta primers. Libraries were prepared by immunoSEQ multiplex PCR; TCRdb keeps only in-frame clonotypes and omits some of them. The data contain about 76,000 clones, roughly two thirds of them singletons. The sample comprised PBMCs. The source is a man aged 55 to 69 in good health and CMV-seropositive.

This clone has a single count. This chain uses TRBV7-8 with TRBJ1-3; tentatively, D is TRBD1 (5 bases). Trimming left V 2 bases short and J 0 bases short, with 14 bases between. Germline V CDR1 and CDR2: SGHVS, FQNEAQ. CDR3 length equals 17 residues. CDR3: CASSLRGGGGSGNTIYF. In DNA form, the CDR3 reads TGTGCCAGCAGCTTACGGGGGGGTGGGGGCTCTGGAAACACCATATATTTT.

V gene TRBV7-3 combines with J gene TRBJ2-3; D remains unclear. CDR1 is SGHTA and CDR2 is FQGTGA in the germline V gene. This CDR3 contains 14 residues. V lost 4 bases and J 4 bases, leaving 12 bases between the germline ends. The CDR3 DNA reads as TGTGCCAGCAGCTCCCGACTTCAGTCAGATACGCAGTATTTT. Translation gives CASSSRLQSDTQYF.

The rearrangement joins TRBV2 to TRBJ1-2, with 8 bases fitting TRBD1. Germline V CDR1 and CDR2: SNHLY, FYNNEI. The CDR3 sequence is 14 residues long. After removal of 3 bases from V and 6 bases from J, the junction contained 6 bases not matched to a gene. The DNA for the CDR3 is TGTGCCAGCAGTGACTCCCCAGGGGGCGATGGCTACACCTTC. This codes for CASSDSPGGDGYTF.

This clone was seen a single time. The genes are TRBV4-2 and TRBJ1-6, with 11 positions matching TRBD1. This CDR3 spans 16 amino acids. CDR1 LGHNA and CDR2 YNFKEQ come from the germline V gene. V shed 4 bases and J 7 bases; nucleotides not matched to a gene: 6. CDR3 amino acids: CASSPGQGAENSPLHF. For the CDR3, the DNA is TGTGCCAGCAGCCCAGGACAGGGGGCGGAAAATTCACCCCTCCACTTT.

Here the CDR3 reads CASGFSTGGDSPGGYTF. Here the CDR3 DNA reads TGTGCTAGTGGTTTCTCGACGGGGGGCGACTCTCCTGGCGGCTACACCTTC. The V and J genes are TRBV12-5 and TRBJ1-2, with D possibly being TRBD1 (6 bases). The CDR3 spans 17 residues. From germline, CDR1 is LGHNT and CDR2 FRNRAP. Trimming cost V 3 bases and J 8 bases, with 25 bases left between them.